A single T cell receptor (beta chain) is shown here with its context. Antigen specificity is unknown. V lost 2 bases to trimming and J lost 5 bases, with 9 bases between them. The CDR3 spans 14 residues. The V gene's germline CDR1 is KGHSH and CDR2 LQKENI. This specimen comes from a study of T-cell memory formation after mild COVID-19. General observations from the study: Pre-infection memory contained some responding clones, which suggested that cross-reactive memory had joined.

TCRdb analysed the 5' RACE reads with MiXCR anew, one entry per CDR3 protein. The sample lists 250,000 to 350,000 distinct CDR3 sequences, more than 15% occurring once. This rearrangement joins TRBV18 to TRBJ1-4; weak D call: TRBD1 (5 bases). This clonotype was obtained from a man aged 18 to 30 who had mild COVID-19 (a few samples of this study predate the infection). Cell type and time point are not known. The specimen sequenced was PBMCs or a T cell subset sorted from them (not recorded which). The CDR3 loop is CASSPWGDNEKLFF. DNA of the CDR3: TGTGCCAGCTCACCATGGGGGGACAATGAAAAACTGTTTTTT.